This T cell receptor beta chain appears in the sequencing data of a study of beta chain features in type 1 diabetes. Study observations and caveats: Relative to healthy donors, patients appeared to have naive, central memory and Treg TCRB repertoires that were more similar. Researchers report that Type 1 diabetes patients had moderately but significantly shorter TCRB CDR3s across all four CD4+ subsets. Insertions were fewer and deletions more numerous at VDJ junctions in type 1 diabetes patients.

Every isolated RNA sample was fully reverse transcribed, so sequencing captured expressed TCRB transcripts. The table came from immunoSEQ multiplex PCR; TCRdb's copy has only in-frame clones and leaves some out. The profile covers more than 350,000 clones, with roughly 11% appearing a single time and about 0.045% taken by the ten largest. Germline CDR1 reads LNHDA; CDR2 reads SQIVND (reference sequence). V lost 8 bases and J 6 bases, leaving 7 bases between the germline ends. This CDR3 spans 11 amino acids. This clone turned up a few times. The antigen is not known. This chain links TRBV19 with TRBJ2-2; no definite D call. This TCR was recovered from a woman aged 18-29 years in good health. The sequenced sample was naive CD4+ T cells from blood. CDR3 bases: TGTGCCAGTCAGAGTTCCGGGGAGCTGTTTTTT. This sequence encodes CASQSSGELFF.